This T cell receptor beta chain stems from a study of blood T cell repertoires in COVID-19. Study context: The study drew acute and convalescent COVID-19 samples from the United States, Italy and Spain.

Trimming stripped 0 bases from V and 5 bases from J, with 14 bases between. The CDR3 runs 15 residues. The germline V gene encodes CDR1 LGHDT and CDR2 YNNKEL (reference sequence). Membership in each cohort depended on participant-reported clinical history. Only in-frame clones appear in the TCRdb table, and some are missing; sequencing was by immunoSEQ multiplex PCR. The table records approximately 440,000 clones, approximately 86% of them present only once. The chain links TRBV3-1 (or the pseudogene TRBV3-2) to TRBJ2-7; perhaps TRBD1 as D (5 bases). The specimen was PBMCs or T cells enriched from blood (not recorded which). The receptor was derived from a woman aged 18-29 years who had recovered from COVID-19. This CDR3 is CASSQDQGIGDEQYF. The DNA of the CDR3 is TGTGCCAGCAGCCAAGACCAGGGAATCGGTGACGAGCAGTACTTC.